Shown below are 25 T cell receptor beta chains from a single sample sequenced in a study of cytomegalovirus exposure and HLA in healthy donors. A multiplex PCR was run with 60 Vbeta primers and 13 Jbeta primers. The data were produced by immunoSEQ multiplex PCR, yet TCRdb's version contains in-frame clones alone and is incomplete. Of 120,000 or so clones listed, more than 70% are singletons. The sample was PBMCs. The receptors were sampled from a human donor in good health.

J is TRBJ2-7 and V is TRBV5-4, with 11 nucleotides matching TRBD1. The CDR3 contains 17 residues. The germline gives CDR1 SGHNT, CDR2 YYREEE (reference sequence). After removal of 3 bases from V and 4 bases from J, the junction contained 12 bases not matched to a gene. CDR3 sequence: CASSSPNPGQGVYEQYF. The DNA for the CDR3 is TGTGCCAGCAGCTCTCCTAACCCGGGACAGGGGGTTTACGAGCAGTACTTC.

The V and J genes are TRBV28 and TRBJ2-1, with 8 bases aligning to TRBD2. CDR3 length: 16 amino acids. Germline trimming cut 2 bases from V and 7 bases from J; bases unmatched to any gene: 10. Germline V gives CDR1 MDHEN, CDR2 SYDVKM. CDR3 sequence: CASSLIRGGLGNEQFF. The CDR3 DNA sequence: TGTGCCAGCAGTTTAATACGGGGGGGCTTGGGTAATGAGCAGTTCTTC.

This chain links TRBV6-5 with TRBJ2-7; D is perhaps TRBD1 (6 bases). The germline V gene has CDR1 MNHEY and CDR2 SVGAGI. Trimming took 0 bases from V and 6 from J, leaving 12 bases between them. CDR3 size: 14 residues. The CDR3 reads CASSYSFDRREQYF. CDR3 sequence (DNA): TGTGCCAGCAGTTACTCGTTTGACAGGCGCGAGCAGTACTTC.

The chain combines TRBV12-5 with TRBJ2-3, with 7 nucleotides matching TRBD2. CDR3 length: 14 amino acids. Germline loops: CDR1 LGHNT, CDR2 FRNRAP. Trimming took 5 bases from V and 6 from J; bases not matched to a gene: 8. CDR3 DNA: TGTGCTAGTGGTCCGTGGACTAGTTGGGATACGCAGTATTTT. Encoded protein: CASGPWTSWDTQYF.

This chain uses TRBV18 with TRBJ1-6; D is perhaps TRBD1 (5 bases). This CDR3 contains 15 residues. Per the germline V gene, CDR1 is KGHSH and CDR2 is LQKENI. V was shortened by 6 bases and J by 5 bases, with 14 bases between the two germline ends. CDR3 sequence: CASSLRDSHNSPLHF. CDR3 in DNA: TGTGCCAGCTCGCTCCGAGACAGTCATAATTCACCCCTCCACTTT.

The chain carries TRBV11-2 and TRBJ2-7; D may be TRBD2 (7 bases). V lost 2 bases and J 4 bases, leaving 15 bases between the germline ends. The CDR3 extends over 15 amino acids. The germline V gene encodes CDR1 SGHAT and CDR2 FQNNGV. CDR3 loop: CASSLPGGLIYEQYF. The DNA of the CDR3 is TGTGCCAGCAGCTTACCCGGGGGGCTTATATACGAGCAGTACTTC.

The rearrangement links TRBV14 to TRBJ2-2, with 7 positions matching TRBD2. CDR3 length equals 17 residues. The germline CDR1 and CDR2 sequences are SGHDN and FVKESK. After removal of 2 bases from V and 1 base from J, the junction contained 7 bases not matched to a gene. The CDR3 bases are TGTGCCAGCAGCCAAAACTTCGAGCGGGAGAACACCGGGGAGCTGTTTTTT. It is translated as CASSQNFERENTGELFF.

This rearrangement joins TRBV10-2 to TRBJ1-1; D ambiguous. V lost 8 bases to trimming and J lost 0 bases, with 10 bases between them. Per the germline V gene, CDR1 is WSHSY and CDR2 is SAAADI. CDR3 size: 13 residues. CDR3 amino acids: CASLQNMNTEAFF. The CDR3 DNA reads TGCGCCAGCCTACAGAACATGAACACTGAAGCTTTCTTT.

The chain employs TRBV5-8 and TRBJ1-2, with a possible D match to TRBD1 (6 bases). The CDR3 contains 13 residues. The germline V gene encodes CDR1 SGHTS and CDR2 YDEGEE. The ends were cut back, 1 base at V and 6 bases at J, with 10 bases in the middle. CDR3 sequence reads: CASSLLGADGYTF. The DNA for the CDR3 is TGTGCCAGCAGCTTGTTGGGGGCTGATGGCTACACCTTC.

The chain recombines TRBV29-1 with TRBJ2-2; 7 bases are shared with TRBD1. V gave up 4 bases and J gave up 6 bases; unmatched junction bases: 8. This CDR3 has 14 residues. Looked up from germline, CDR1 is SQVTM and CDR2 is ANQGSEA. CDR3 amino acids: CSVGTGAFAGELFF. The CDR3 DNA is TGCAGCGTTGGTACAGGGGCGTTCGCCGGGGAGCTGTTTTTT.

V is TRBV2 and J is TRBJ1-1, with D possibly matching TRBD1 (5 bases). In germline, CDR1 is SNHLY, CDR2 FYNNEI. V lost 1 base to trimming and J lost 10 bases, with 22 bases between them. This CDR3 is built from 16 residues. The DNA for the CDR3 is TGTGCCAGCAGTGAAGATAAATGGAGCAGGGCATCCGGAGCTTTCTTT. As protein: CASSEDKWSRASGAFF. Full variable domain (outside the CDR3, taken from reference TRBV2 and TRBJ1-1): EPEVTQTPSHQVTQMGQEVILRCVPISNHLYFYWYRQILGQKVEFLVSFYNNEISEKSEIFDDQFSVERPDGSNFTLKIRSTKLEDSAMYFCASSEDKWSRASGAFFGQGTRLTVV.

This chain connects TRBV19 to TRBJ1-4, with TRBD1 as a possible D gene (5 bases). The CDR3 has 15 amino acids. The germline V gene encodes CDR1 LNHDA and CDR2 SQIVND (reference sequence). The V end was cut by 6 bases, the J end by 4 bases, with 15 bases between. Written as DNA, the CDR3 is TGTGCCAGTAGGTGGGCCCGCGGGGGTAATGAAAAACTGTTTTTT. Amino acid sequence: CASRWARGGNEKLFF.

The V and J genes are TRBV5-1 and TRBJ2-1; tentative D call: TRBD2 (7 bases). V was clipped by 3 bases and J by 9 bases, with 19 bases between them. The germline gives CDR1 SGHRS, CDR2 YFSETQ. The CDR3 loop spans 15 amino acids. This CDR3 reads CASSSEGGIIGEQFF. CDR3 in DNA: TGCGCCAGCAGCTCTGAGGGGGGGATCATCGGTGAGCAGTTCTTC.

The chain is built from TRBV7-9 and TRBJ2-7; 10 bases fit TRBD2. The CDR3 length is 16 residues. The V and J ends lost 3 bases and 2 bases, in that order; junction bases with no gene match: 7. Germline assignment: CDR1 SEHNR and CDR2 FQNEAQ (reference sequence). CDR3: CASSLLAGVTPYEQYF. CDR3 in DNA: TGTGCCAGCAGCTTGCTAGCGGGGGTCACACCCTACGAGCAGTACTTC.

The rearrangement joins TRBV29-1 to TRBJ1-4; D unresolved. V was pared by 5 bases and J by 6 bases, with 16 bases between. CDR1 is SQVTM, CDR2 ANQGSEA, per germline. This CDR3 has 14 amino acids. CDR3 coding DNA: TGCAGCGTTAGAGGGCGGCAGCGGGATGAAAAACTGTTTTTT. This translates into CSVRGRQRDEKLFF. The full variable domain, with the rest looked up from reference TRBV29-1 and TRBJ1-4, is SAVISQKPSRDICQRGTSLTIQCQVDSQVTMMFWYRQQPGQSLTLIATANQGSEATYESGFVIDKFPISRPNLTFSTLTVSNMSPEDSSIYLCSVRGRQRDEKLFFGSGTQLSVL.

V and J are TRBV11-3 and TRBJ1-1, with 11 positions matching TRBD1. Germline V CDR1 and CDR2: SGHNT, YENEEA. The ends lost 4 bases at V and 11 bases at J; junction bases unmatched: 9. The CDR3 consists of 14 residues. In DNA, the CDR3 is TGTGCCAGCAGCTGCGGACAGGGGGCGTTCGGGGCTTTCTTT. The encoded protein is CASSCGQGAFGAFF.

This clone showed up just once. The chain links TRBV5-5 to TRBJ1-5; 9 bases agree with TRBD1. The ends lost 4 bases at V and 4 bases at J; junction bases unmatched: 6. The CDR3 spans 15 residues. CDR1 and CDR2 (germline): SGHKS, YYEKEE (reference sequence). This chain's CDR3 is CASSLTGGQNQPQHF. CDR3 bases: TGTGCCAGCAGCCTGACAGGGGGGCAAAATCAGCCCCAGCATTTT.

The gene calls are TRBV6-1 and TRBJ2-3; D might be TRBD2 (7 bases). Trimming took 2 bases from V and 5 from J, leaving 14 bases between them. Germline V CDR1 and CDR2: MNHNS, SASEGT. The CDR3 runs to 15 residues. CDR3 residues: CASSESRGPGDTQYF. The DNA for the CDR3 is TGTGCCAGCAGTGAATCGCGGGGGCCGGGAGATACGCAGTATTTT.

The chain joins TRBV5-1 to TRBJ2-3; weak D call: TRBD2 (6 bases). The germline CDR1 and CDR2 sequences are SGHRS and YFSETQ. The V end was cut by 3 bases, the J end by 5 bases, with 10 bases between. This CDR3 spans 13 amino acids. CDR3 loop: CASSWRVVDTQYF. Here the CDR3 DNA reads TGCGCCAGCAGCTGGAGGGTGGTAGATACGCAGTATTTT.

In this sample, this clone turned up a few times. DNA of the CDR3: TGTGCCAGTAGTATTCAGGCAGATGCTGAAGCTTTCTTT. As protein: CASSIQADAEAFF. The J gene is TRBJ1-1, the V gene TRBV19, with no clear D. This CDR3 spans 13 amino acids. The germline V gene encodes CDR1 LNHDA and CDR2 SQIVND (reference sequence). The germline V and J ends were trimmed by 3 bases and 6 bases, with 11 bases remaining between them.

The chain links TRBV2 to TRBJ2-1; D call uncertain. There are 15 residues in the CDR3. Germline V gene data show CDR1 as SNHLY and CDR2 as FYNNEI. V lost 2 bases and J 0 bases, leaving 8 bases between the germline ends. CDR3 bases: TGTGCCAGCAGTGAACCAGGTAGCTCCTACAATGAGCAGTTCTTC. Translating it yields CASSEPGSSYNEQFF.

The rearrangement uses TRBV27 and TRBJ2-6; no firm D call. Germline V gives CDR1 MNHEY, CDR2 SMNVEV (reference sequence). V gave up 6 bases and J gave up 4 bases, with 16 bases separating them. The length of the CDR3 is 16 residues. The CDR3 loop is CASRTILRVGANVLTF. CDR3 nucleotide sequence: TGTGCCAGCAGAACGATCCTCCGCGTGGGGGCCAACGTCCTGACTTTC.

This chain connects TRBV6-5 to TRBJ1-1; D not resolved. The V and J ends lost 0 bases and 1 base respectively, with 9 bases between them. CDR1 MNHEY and CDR2 SVGAGI come from the germline V gene. The CDR3 is made up of 15 amino acids. For the CDR3, the DNA is TGTGCCAGCAGTTACTCTTACAGCGGGAACACTGAAGCTTTCTTT. Protein sequence: CASSYSYSGNTEAFF.

The chain joins TRBV7-9 to TRBJ2-7; D perhaps matches TRBD2 (6 bases). Trimming took off 5 bases at V and 3 bases at J, with 17 bases between the two ends. Germline lookup yields CDR1 SEHNR and CDR2 FQNEAQ (reference sequence). The CDR3 is 15 amino acids. Here the CDR3 DNA reads TGTGCCAGCAGCCCCCAGACTAGTCGGCACTACGAGCAGTACTTC. Amino acids: CASSPQTSRHYEQYF. The complete variable domain, with remaining parts taken from reference TRBV7-9 and TRBJ2-7, reads DTGVSQNPRHKITKRGQNVTFRCDPISEHNRLYWYRQTLGQGPEFLTYFQNEAQLEKSRLLSDRFSAERPKGSFSTLEIQRTEQGDSAMYLCASSPQTSRHYEQYFGPGTRLTVT.

The genes are TRBV5-4 and TRBJ2-7; perhaps TRBD2 as D (6 bases). The CDR3 runs 15 residues. CDR1 and CDR2 (germline): SGHNT, YYREEE (reference sequence). V shed 5 bases and J shed 1 base, with 16 bases lying between them. CDR3: CASRQSGTASYEQYF. DNA of the CDR3: TGTGCCAGCAGACAATCCGGGACTGCGTCCTACGAGCAGTACTTC.